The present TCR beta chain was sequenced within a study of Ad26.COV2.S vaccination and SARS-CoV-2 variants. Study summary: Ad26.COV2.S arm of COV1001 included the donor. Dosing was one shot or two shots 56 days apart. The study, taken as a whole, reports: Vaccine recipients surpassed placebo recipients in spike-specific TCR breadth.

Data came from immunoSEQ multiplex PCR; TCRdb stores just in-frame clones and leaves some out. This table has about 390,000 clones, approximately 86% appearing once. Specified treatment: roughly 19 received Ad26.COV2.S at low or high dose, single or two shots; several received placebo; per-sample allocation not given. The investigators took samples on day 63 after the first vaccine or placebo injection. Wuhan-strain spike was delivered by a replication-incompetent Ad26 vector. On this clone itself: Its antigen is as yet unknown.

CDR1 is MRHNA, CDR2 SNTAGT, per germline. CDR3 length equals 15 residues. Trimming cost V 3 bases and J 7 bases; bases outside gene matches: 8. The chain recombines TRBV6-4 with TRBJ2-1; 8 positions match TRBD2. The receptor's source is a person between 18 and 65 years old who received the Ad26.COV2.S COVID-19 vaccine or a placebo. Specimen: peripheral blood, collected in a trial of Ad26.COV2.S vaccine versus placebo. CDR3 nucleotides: TGTGCCAGCAGTGAGCCCAGCGGGGGAGGAAATGAGCAGTTCTTC. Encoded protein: CASSEPSGGGNEQFF.